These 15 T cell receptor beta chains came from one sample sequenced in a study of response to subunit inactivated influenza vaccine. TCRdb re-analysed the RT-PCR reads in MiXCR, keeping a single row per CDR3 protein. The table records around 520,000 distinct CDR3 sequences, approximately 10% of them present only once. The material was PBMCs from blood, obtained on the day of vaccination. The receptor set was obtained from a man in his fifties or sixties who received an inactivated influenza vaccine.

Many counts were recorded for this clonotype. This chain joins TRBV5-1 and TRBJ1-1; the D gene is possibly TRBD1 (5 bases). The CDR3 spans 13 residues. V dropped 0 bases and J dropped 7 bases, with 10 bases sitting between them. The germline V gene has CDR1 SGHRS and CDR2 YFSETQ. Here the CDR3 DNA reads TGCGCCAGCAGCTTGGGGTCCGGGGGTGAAGCTTTCTTT. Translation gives CASSLGSGGEAFF. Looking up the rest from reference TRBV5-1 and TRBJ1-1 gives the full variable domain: KAGVTQTPRYLIKTRGQQVTLSCSPISGHRSVSWYQQTPGQGLQFLFEYFSETQRNKGNFPGRFSGRQFSNSRSEMNVSTLELGDSALYLCASSLGSGGEAFFGQGTRLTVV.

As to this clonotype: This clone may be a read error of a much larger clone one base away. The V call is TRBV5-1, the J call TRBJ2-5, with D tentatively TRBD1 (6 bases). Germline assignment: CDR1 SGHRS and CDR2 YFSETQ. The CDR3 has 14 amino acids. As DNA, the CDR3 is TGCGCCAACAGCTTGGCACAGGGTGTAGAGACCCAGTACTTC. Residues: CANSLAQGVETQYF.

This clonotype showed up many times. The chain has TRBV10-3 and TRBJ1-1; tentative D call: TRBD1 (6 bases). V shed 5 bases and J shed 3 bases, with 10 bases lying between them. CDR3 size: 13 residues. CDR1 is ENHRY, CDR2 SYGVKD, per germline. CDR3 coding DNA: TGTGCCATCAGTTTGGACAGAGACACTGAAGCTTTCTTT. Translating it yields CAISLDRDTEAFF.

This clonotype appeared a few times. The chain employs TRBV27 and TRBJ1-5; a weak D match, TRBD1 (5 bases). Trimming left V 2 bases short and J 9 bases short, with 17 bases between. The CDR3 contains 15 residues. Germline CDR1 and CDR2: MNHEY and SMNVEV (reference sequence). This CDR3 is CASSLRDGYGWPQHF. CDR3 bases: TGTGCCAGCAGTTTAAGGGACGGCTATGGGTGGCCCCAGCATTTT.

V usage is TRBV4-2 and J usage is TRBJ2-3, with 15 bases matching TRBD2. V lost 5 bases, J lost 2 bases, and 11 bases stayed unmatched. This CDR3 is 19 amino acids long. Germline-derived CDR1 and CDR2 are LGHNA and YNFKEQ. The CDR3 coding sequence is TGTGCCAGCAGCATTCCTCCGGGACTAGCGGGAGGCCTCACAGATACGCAGTATTTT. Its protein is CASSIPPGLAGGLTDTQYF.

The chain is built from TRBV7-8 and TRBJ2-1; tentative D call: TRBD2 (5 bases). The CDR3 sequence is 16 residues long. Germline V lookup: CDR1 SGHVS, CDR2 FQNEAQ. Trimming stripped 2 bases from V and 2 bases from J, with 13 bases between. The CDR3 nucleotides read TGTGCCAGCAGCTTAAGTCAGCGGAGTACCTACAATGAGCAGTTCTTC. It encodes CASSLSQRSTYNEQFF. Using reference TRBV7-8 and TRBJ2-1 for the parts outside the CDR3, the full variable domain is GAGVSQSPRYKVAKRGQDVALRCDPISGHVSLFWYQQALGQGPEFLTYFQNEAQLDKSGLPSDRFFAERPEGSVSTLKIQRTQQEDSAVYLCASSLSQRSTYNEQFFGPGTRLTVL.

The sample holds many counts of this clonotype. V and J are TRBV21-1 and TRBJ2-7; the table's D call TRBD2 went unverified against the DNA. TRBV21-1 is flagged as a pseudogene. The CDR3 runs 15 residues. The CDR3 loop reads CASITGGPRNNEQYF. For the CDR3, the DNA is TGTGCCAGCATCACAGGGGGCCCGAGGAACAACGAGCAGTACTTC.

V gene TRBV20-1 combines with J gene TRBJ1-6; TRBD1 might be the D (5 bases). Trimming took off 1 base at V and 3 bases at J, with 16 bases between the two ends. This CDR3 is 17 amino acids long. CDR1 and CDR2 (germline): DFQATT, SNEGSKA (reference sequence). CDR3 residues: CSARGGGGALYNSPLHF. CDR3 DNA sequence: TGCAGTGCTAGAGGAGGAGGAGGGGCCCTCTATAATTCACCCCTCCACTTT.

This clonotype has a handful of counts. CDR3 protein: CASSFRQGRTNTEAFF. The DNA of the CDR3 is TGTGCCAGCAGCTTTAGACAGGGGCGGACCAACACTGAAGCTTTCTTT. The chain combines TRBV7-9 with TRBJ1-1; 8 nucleotides line up with TRBD1. Germline lookup yields CDR1 SEHNR and CDR2 FQNEAQ (reference sequence). V was pared by 3 bases and J by 2 bases, with 8 bases of the junction left unmatched. The length of the CDR3 is 16 residues. The whole variable domain, remainder taken from reference TRBV7-9 and TRBJ1-1, is DTGVSQNPRHKITKRGQNVTFRCDPISEHNRLYWYRQTLGQGPEFLTYFQNEAQLEKSRLLSDRFSAERPKGSFSTLEIQRTEQGDSAMYLCASSFRQGRTNTEAFFGQGTRLTVV.

The CDR3, as DNA: TGTGCCAGCAGTGCCCATACAGGGTTCGAGACCCAGTACTTC. This sequence encodes CASSAHTGFETQYF. The chain recombines TRBV25-1 with TRBJ2-5, with D possibly TRBD1 on 6 matching bases. V lost 4 bases and J 5 bases, leaving 14 bases between the germline ends. This CDR3 region has 14 residues. Germline V gives CDR1 MGHDK, CDR2 SYGVNS.

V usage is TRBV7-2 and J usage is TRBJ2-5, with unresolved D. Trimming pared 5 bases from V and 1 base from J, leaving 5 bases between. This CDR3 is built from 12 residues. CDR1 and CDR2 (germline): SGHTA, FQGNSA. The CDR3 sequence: CASSRAQETQYF. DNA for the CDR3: TGTGCCAGCAGCCGCGCCCAAGAGACCCAGTACTTC.

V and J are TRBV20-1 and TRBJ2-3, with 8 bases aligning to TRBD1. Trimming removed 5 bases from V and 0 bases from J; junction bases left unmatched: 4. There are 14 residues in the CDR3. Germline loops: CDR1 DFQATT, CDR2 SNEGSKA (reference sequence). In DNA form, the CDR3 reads TGCAGTGCTGACCGGGACAGGAGCACAGATACGCAGTATTTT. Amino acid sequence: CSADRDRSTDTQYF.

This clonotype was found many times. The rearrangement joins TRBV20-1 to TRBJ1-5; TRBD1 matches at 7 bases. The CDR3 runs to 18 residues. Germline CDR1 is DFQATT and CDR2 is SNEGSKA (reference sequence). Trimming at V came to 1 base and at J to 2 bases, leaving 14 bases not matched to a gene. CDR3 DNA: TGCAGTGCTAGAGGGTACGGGTTCAGGGGGTTGGGCAATCAGCCCCAGCATTTT. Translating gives CSARGYGFRGLGNQPQHF.

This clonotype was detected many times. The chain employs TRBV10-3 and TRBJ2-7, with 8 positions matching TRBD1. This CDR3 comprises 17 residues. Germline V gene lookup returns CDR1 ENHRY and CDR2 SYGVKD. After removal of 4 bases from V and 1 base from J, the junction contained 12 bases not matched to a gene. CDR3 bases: TGTGCCATCAGTGTACTCGGAGACGGGGACAGGTCCTACGAGCAGTACTTC. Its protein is CAISVLGDGDRSYEQYF.

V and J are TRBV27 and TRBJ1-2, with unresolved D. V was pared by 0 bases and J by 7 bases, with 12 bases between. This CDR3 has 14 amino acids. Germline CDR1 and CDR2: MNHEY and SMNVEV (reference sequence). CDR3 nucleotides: TGTGCCAGCAGTTTATCGTGGGAGGGTGGTGGCTACACCTTC. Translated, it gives CASSLSWEGGGYTF.